The 26 T cell receptor beta chains given below trace back to one sample, sequenced in a study of blood T cell repertoires in COVID-19. The repertoire was sequenced with immunoSEQ multiplex PCR; TCRdb's copy has only in-frame clones and lacks some. The sample yields 60,000 to 70,000 clones, about 84% seen once. Specimen: peripheral blood. Every receptor here comes from a human donor in a cohort sampled during active COVID-19.

This clone was seen a few times. The chain is built from TRBV4-1 and TRBJ2-3, with 12 bases fitting TRBD2. The length of the CDR3 is 19 residues. Unmatched junction bases numbered 8, after V lost 1 base and J lost 0 bases. Germline values: CDR1 MGHRA, CDR2 YSYEKL. The CDR3 bases are TGCGCCAGCAGCCAAGTAATACTAGCGGGGGGAGCTAGCACAGATACGCAGTATTTT. Its protein product is CASSQVILAGGASTDTQYF.

The chain recombines TRBV7-2 with TRBJ2-1; D not certain. CDR1 is SGHTA, CDR2 FQGNSA, per germline. CDR3 length: 17 residues. Trimming left V 3 bases short and J 5 bases short, with 20 bases between. CDR3 sequence reads: CASSLVDRSRGDNEQFF. For the CDR3, the DNA is TGTGCCAGCAGCTTGGTAGATCGGTCCCGAGGCGACAATGAGCAGTTCTTC.

The chain uses TRBV3-1 (or the pseudogene TRBV3-2) and TRBJ1-2; 7 positions match TRBD1. The CDR3 spans 17 residues. CDR1 is LGHDT, CDR2 YNNKEL, per germline (reference sequence). Trimming cost V 2 bases and J 4 bases; bases outside gene matches: 13. This CDR3 reads CASSQRSSGGGPYGYTF. CDR3 sequence (DNA): TGTGCCAGCAGCCAAAGATCTTCAGGAGGGGGCCCCTATGGCTACACCTTC.

The CDR3: CASSHILAGVLETQYF. The CDR3 DNA reads as TGTGCCAGCAGCCATATCCTAGCGGGGGTGTTAGAGACCCAGTACTTC. This rearrangement joins TRBV7-9 to TRBJ2-5; 10 bases fit TRBD2. Trimming at V came to 5 bases and at J to 4 bases, leaving 10 bases not matched to a gene. Germline lookup yields CDR1 SEHNR and CDR2 FQNEAQ (reference sequence). This CDR3 has 16 amino acids.

The CDR3 here is CASSRNRAVGGYTF. The CDR3 DNA reads as TGTGCCAGCAGTCGTAACAGGGCGGTGGGAGGCTACACCTTC. The V call is TRBV28, the J call TRBJ1-2, with TRBD1 as a possible D gene (6 bases). CDR1 and CDR2 (germline): MDHEN, SYDVKM. V was cut by 5 bases and J by 8 bases, with 18 bases left in between. The CDR3 contains 14 residues.

The rearrangement uses TRBV11-1 and TRBJ2-5; 12 nucleotides line up with TRBD2. The V gene end was trimmed by 5 bases and the J gene end by 7 bases; junction bases not matched to a gene: 2. The CDR3 has 13 amino acids. Looked up from germline, CDR1 is SGHAT and CDR2 is FQDESV (reference sequence). The CDR3 DNA follows: TGTGCCAGCAGCGAGACTAGCGGGGGGACCCAGTACTTC. Amino acids: CASSETSGGTQYF.

The chain recombines TRBV6-2 or TRBV6-3 with TRBJ1-2; tentative D call: TRBD1 (6 bases). Germline V gene data show CDR1 as MNHEY and CDR2 as SVGEGT. The length of the CDR3 is 14 residues. Trimming removed 3 bases at V and 7 bases at J, with 15 bases between. The CDR3 DNA is TGTGCCAGCAGTTATGACAGGCCTCGGAGTGGCTACACCTTC. Amino acids: CASSYDRPRSGYTF.

There are a few counts of this clone. The chain carries TRBV5-6 and TRBJ1-1, with D maybe TRBD1 (6 bases). Germline V lookup: CDR1 SGHDT, CDR2 YYEEEE. This CDR3 has 16 residues. V was shortened by 5 bases and J by 2 bases, with 19 bases between the two germline ends. CDR3 protein: CASRRGGNRDNTEAFF. The CDR3 DNA is TGTGCCAGCAGACGCGGGGGTAACAGGGATAACACTGAAGCTTTCTTT.

The chain combines TRBV27 with TRBJ2-4; possible D gene TRBD1, 6 bases. CDR3 length equals 13 residues. The germline V gene encodes CDR1 MNHEY and CDR2 SMNVEV (reference sequence). Trimming stripped 8 bases from V and 6 bases from J, with 14 bases between. The CDR3 coding sequence is TGTGCCAGCCGTCACGGGACATTAAACATTCAGTACTTC. Protein sequence: CASRHGTLNIQYF.

This clone showed up just a few times. The chain has TRBV6-2 or TRBV6-3 and TRBJ1-5; tentatively, D is TRBD1 (6 bases). With 2 bases removed from V and 6 bases from J, the gap between germline ends came to 14 bases. The CDR3 is 15 residues long. The germline V gene has CDR1 MNHEY and CDR2 SVGEGT. CDR3 sequence: CASSYTQGFSQPQHF. Here the CDR3 DNA reads TGTGCCAGCAGTTACACCCAGGGGTTCTCTCAGCCCCAGCATTTT.

The chain is built from TRBV11-2 and TRBJ2-2, with D possibly being TRBD2 (5 bases). Per germline, CDR1 SGHAT and CDR2 FQNNGV. The CDR3 loop spans 17 amino acids. V was shortened by 1 base and J by 2 bases, with 14 bases between the two germline ends. CDR3 loop: CASSLAKGGHNTGELFF. The CDR3 region has the DNA TGTGCCAGCAGCTTAGCTAAGGGCGGGCATAACACCGGGGAGCTGTTTTTT.

This clone was counted a single time. This chain connects TRBV4-2 to TRBJ2-7; the D gene is possibly TRBD2 (6 bases). CDR1 and CDR2 from the germline V gene are LGHNA and YNFKEQ. The CDR3 is 15 residues long. The germline V and J ends were trimmed by 1 base and 2 bases, with 12 bases remaining between them. The CDR3 sequence: CASSQGLGGTYEQYF. The CDR3 nucleotides read TGTGCCAGCAGCCAAGGATTGGGGGGAACCTACGAGCAGTACTTC.

This clone was detected once. The CDR3 DNA reads as TGTGCCAGCAGCTGGGGGACAGCCGAGCAGTACTTC. This gives the protein CASSWGTAEQYF. V and J are TRBV5-6 and TRBJ2-7; TRBD1 matches 7 bases. Germline V CDR1 and CDR2: SGHDT, YYEEEE. V lost 3 bases, J lost 6 bases, and 3 bases stayed unmatched. The CDR3 loop spans 12 amino acids.

This clone was detected only once. The gene calls are TRBV5-1 and TRBJ2-1; TRBD2 matches at 10 bases. The V gene end was trimmed by 3 bases and the J gene end by 8 bases; junction bases not matched to a gene: 11. The CDR3 sequence is 16 residues long. CDR1 SGHRS and CDR2 YFSETQ come from the germline V gene. The CDR3 DNA reads as TGCGCCAGCAGCTCGAATCCACTAGCGGGGATCTATGAGCAGTTCTTC. This encodes CASSSNPLAGIYEQFF.

The chain links TRBV15 to TRBJ1-5; possible D gene TRBD1, 6 bases. The CDR3 length is 15 residues. V was cut by 5 bases and J by 4 bases, with 15 bases left in between. Germline lookup yields CDR1 LNHNV and CDR2 YYDKDF (reference sequence). As DNA, the CDR3 is TGTGCCACCAGCCGAAGGGACATTAGGAATCAGCCCCAGCATTTT. Amino acid sequence: CATSRRDIRNQPQHF. Supplemented by reference TRBV15 and TRBJ1-5, the full variable domain reads DAMVIQNPRYQVTQFGKPVTLSCSQTLNHNVMYWYQQKSSQAPKLLFHYYDKDFNNEADTPDNFQSRRPNTSFCFLDIRSPGLGDTAMYLCATSRRDIRNQPQHFGDGTRLSIL.

This chain links TRBV9 with TRBJ1-1; D unresolved. This CDR3 has 14 residues. Germline V lookup: CDR1 SGDLS, CDR2 YYNGEE. V shed 4 bases and J shed 4 bases, with 14 bases lying between them. The CDR3 DNA reads as TGTGCCAGCAGCCTCTCCCCCCGGGGCACTGAAGCTTTCTTT. Amino acid sequence: CASSLSPRGTEAFF.

The V call is TRBV5-5, the J call TRBJ2-1, with D possibly matching TRBD1 (6 bases). The CDR3 contains 17 residues. V dropped 4 bases and J dropped 2 bases, with 19 bases sitting between them. Looked up from germline, CDR1 is SGHKS and CDR2 is YYEKEE (reference sequence). The CDR3: CASSAAPQRTAYNEQFF. The DNA for the CDR3 is TGTGCCAGCAGCGCGGCCCCACAGCGGACAGCCTACAATGAGCAGTTCTTC.

In regard to this clone: The same CDR3 also results from other DNA sequences found in this sample. The DNA of the CDR3 is TGTGCCAGCAGCCCAAAAAATCAGCCCCAGCATTTT. It translates to CASSPKNQPQHF. The gene calls are TRBV7-2 and TRBJ1-5; no definite D call. V dropped 5 bases and J dropped 4 bases, with 6 bases sitting between them. Germline V CDR1 and CDR2: SGHTA, FQGNSA. The CDR3 sequence is 12 residues long. Together with reference TRBV7-2 and TRBJ1-5, the CDR3 gives the full variable domain: GAGVSQSPSNKVTEKGKDVELRCDPISGHTALYWYRQSLGQGLEFLIYFQGNSAPDKSGLPSDRFSAERTGGSVSTLTIQRTQQEDSAVYLCASSPKNQPQHFGDGTRLSIL.

This clone was counted a few times. V usage is TRBV19 and J usage is TRBJ2-2, with TRBD1 matching 8 bases. The CDR3 runs 17 residues. The ends lost 7 bases at V and 6 bases at J; junction bases unmatched: 16. CDR1 LNHDA and CDR2 SQIVND come from the germline V gene (reference sequence). CDR3 amino acids: CASNRQGRAGVAGELFF. As DNA, the CDR3 is TGTGCCAGTAACCGACAGGGGCGGGCAGGGGTAGCCGGGGAGCTGTTTTTT.

The chain employs TRBV28 and TRBJ1-5; no firm D call. V was shortened by 6 bases and J by 7 bases, with 10 bases between the two germline ends. Germline assignment: CDR1 MDHEN and CDR2 SYDVKM. This CDR3 has 12 residues. The CDR3 nucleotides read TGTGCCAGCAGAAGAGGTGGGCAGCCCCAGCATTTT. Protein: CASRRGGQPQHF.

The V and J genes are TRBV28 and TRBJ2-3; 8 nucleotides match TRBD2. Per germline, CDR1 MDHEN and CDR2 SYDVKM. Trimming at V came to 5 bases and at J to 2 bases, leaving 6 bases not matched to a gene. The CDR3 sequence is 15 residues long. CDR3 in amino acids: CASSRTSLPTDTQYF. The CDR3 nucleotides are TGTGCCAGCAGTAGGACTAGCCTCCCCACAGATACGCAGTATTTT.

The chain carries TRBV5-4 and TRBJ2-1, with TRBD2 identical over 10 bases. The CDR3 contains 15 residues. V shed 1 base and J 8 bases; nucleotides not matched to a gene: 6. CDR1 SGHNT and CDR2 YYREEE come from the germline V gene (reference sequence). Here the CDR3 DNA reads TGTGCCAGCAGCTTGACTAGCGGGGCTTCGGATGAGCAGTTCTTC. Residues: CASSLTSGASDEQFF.

In its sample, this clone ranks as medium-sized. V is TRBV11-2 and J is TRBJ2-7; D remains unclear. CDR3 length equals 13 residues. Germline V gene data show CDR1 as SGHAT and CDR2 as FQNNGV. V was trimmed by 4 bases and J by 9 bases, leaving 16 bases between them. Here the CDR3 DNA reads TGTGCCAGCAGCTCACCCCGCAGGCCGAGGCAGTACTTC. Translating it yields CASSSPRRPRQYF. The full variable domain, its missing parts supplied by reference TRBV11-2 and TRBJ2-7, is EAGVAQSPRYKIIEKRQSVAFWCNPISGHATLYWYQQILGQGPKLLIQFQNNGVVDDSQLPKDRFSAERLKGVDSTLKIQPAKLEDSAVYLCASSSPRRPRQYFGPGTRLTVT.

This clone was detected many times. The genes are TRBV7-3 and TRBJ1-1; TRBD1 aligns across 10 bases. Germline lookup yields CDR1 SGHTA and CDR2 FQGTGA. V lost 0 bases to trimming and J lost 4 bases; unmatched junction nucleotides: 11. The CDR3 consists of 18 residues. CDR3 sequence (DNA): TGTGCCAGCAGCTTAACTTCTCCGGGACAGGGGTTAGGCACTGAAGCTTTCTTT. This sequence encodes CASSLTSPGQGLGTEAFF.

This clone was counted between two and nine times. The V call is TRBV15, the J call TRBJ1-1, with 7 bases identical to TRBD1. J lost 2 bases, V lost 4 bases, and 7 bases had no gene match. The CDR3 runs 15 residues. In germline, CDR1 is LNHNV, CDR2 YYDKDF (reference sequence). The CDR3 sequence is CATSTNLGGNTEAFF. The CDR3, as DNA: TGTGCCACCAGCACCAACTTAGGGGGCAACACTGAAGCTTTCTTT.

The chain uses TRBV5-4 and TRBJ1-2, with D maybe TRBD1 (5 bases). CDR1 and CDR2 from the germline V gene are SGHNT and YYREEE (reference sequence). The V and J ends lost 1 base and 4 bases respectively, with 17 bases between them. CDR3 length: 16 amino acids. The CDR3 DNA reads as TGTGCCAGCAGCTTGTACCAGACGACAGATTCCTATGGCTACACCTTC. Translation: CASSLYQTTDSYGYTF.